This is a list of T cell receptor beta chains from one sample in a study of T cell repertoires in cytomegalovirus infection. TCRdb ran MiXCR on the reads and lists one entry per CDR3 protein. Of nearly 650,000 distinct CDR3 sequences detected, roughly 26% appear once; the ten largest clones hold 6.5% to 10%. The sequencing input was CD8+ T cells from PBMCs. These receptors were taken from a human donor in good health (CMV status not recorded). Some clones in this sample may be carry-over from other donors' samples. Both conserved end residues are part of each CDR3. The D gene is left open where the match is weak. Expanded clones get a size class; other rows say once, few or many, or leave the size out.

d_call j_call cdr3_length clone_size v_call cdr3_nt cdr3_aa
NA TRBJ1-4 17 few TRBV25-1 TGTGCCAGCAGTGAAGAGGGGGATCCAGGATGGGATGAAAAACTGTTTTTT CASSEEGDPGWDEKLFF
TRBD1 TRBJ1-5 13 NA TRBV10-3 TGTGCCTCCTGGAGAGGGGGCGATCAGCCCCAGCATTTT CASWRGGDQPQHF
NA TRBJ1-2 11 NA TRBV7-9 TGTGCCAGCAGCTTAGCGCTTGGGGAGATCTTC CASSLALGEIF
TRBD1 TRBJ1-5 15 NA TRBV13 TGTGCCAACAGCTCGGGGAGGGGGCCCAATCAGCCCCAGCATTTT CANSSGRGPNQPQHF
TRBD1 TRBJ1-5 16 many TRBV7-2 TGTGCCAGCAGCTTAGGACAGGGGATTAGCAATCAGCCCCAGCATTTT CASSLGQGISNQPQHF
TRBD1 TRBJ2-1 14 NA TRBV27 TGTGTCAGCACTACAGGGGGAACCTACAATGAGCAGTTCTTC CVSTTGGTYNEQFF
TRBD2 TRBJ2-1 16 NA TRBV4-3 TGCGCCAGCAGCCAAGACCCTAGCGGGGGGCGCGATGAGCAGTTCTTC CASSQDPSGGRDEQFF
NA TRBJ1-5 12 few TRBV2 TGTGCCAGCAGGGGGGGGGATCAGCCCCAGCATTTT CASRGGDQPQHF
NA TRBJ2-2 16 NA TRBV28 TGTGCCAGCAGAACCGGTGAAGGGCCAAACACCGGGGAGCTGTTTTTT CASRTGEGPNTGELFF
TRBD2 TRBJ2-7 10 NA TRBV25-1 TGTGCCAGCAGTGCGGGAGGGCAGTACTTC CASSAGGQYF
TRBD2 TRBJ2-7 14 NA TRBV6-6 TGTGCCAGCAGTTACGTAGCGGGGGGGGAGGAGCAGTACTTC CASSYVAGGEEQYF
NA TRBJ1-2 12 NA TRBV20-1 TGCAGTGCTAGAGACCAGGACTATGGCTACACCTTC CSARDQDYGYTF
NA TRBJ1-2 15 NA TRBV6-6 TGTGCCAGCAGTGATTTCGGGCTGGAAGGCTATGGCTACACCTTC CASSDFGLEGYGYTF
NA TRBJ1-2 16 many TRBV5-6 TGTGCCAGCAGCGTACCACCCCGGGAGTCAATTTATGGCTACACCTTC CASSVPPRESIYGYTF